A single sample is the source of the 22 T cell receptor beta chains below, sequenced in a study of regulatory T cells in long-lasting Graves disease (TCRdb year 2021). Taken with the paper, the label for time point translates to: newly diagnosed GD, antithyroid drugs for less than 3 months. For both TCR sequencing and RNA sequencing, RNA was extracted from PBMCs using TRIzol. Libraries were constructed by multiplex PCR. The reads were generated on an Illumina HiSeq 4000. TCR beta libraries were built with iRepertoire HTBI primers and Arm-PCR amplification of CDR3 regions. Starting from the raw public reads, TCRdb applied fastp trimming at Q25, assembled clones with MiXCR and retained in-frame beta chains. Identical CDR3 protein sequences are pooled into one entry, listed with their most common genes and DNA. The sample table shows over 200,000 distinct CDR3 sequences, and more than 15% are seen once. The ten largest clonotypes hold around 15% of the sample.

The sample also formed part of further work on T cells in Graves' hyperthyroidism and ophthalmopathy.

Sequencing used peripheral blood mononuclear cells (PBMCs), obtained at new diagnosis, from a patient treated with antithyroid drugs. These receptors all stem from a woman aged 25 to 39 with Graves disease. Donor details come from another sample of the same person, matched by shared clones.

Ten or more counts support this clonotype. CDR3 protein: CASSLSSKASYEEETQYF. DNA for the CDR3: TGCGCCAGCAGCCTCTCCTCTAAAGCCTCCTACGAGGAGGAGACCCAGTACTTC. V gene TRBV5-1 combines with J gene TRBJ2-5; no clear D gene. V was shortened by 4 bases and J by 5 bases, with 27 bases between the two germline ends. CDR1 and CDR2 (germline): SGHRS, YFSETQ. The CDR3 is 18 residues long.

The gene calls are TRBV7-9 and TRBJ2-7; 10 bases line up with TRBD2. Trimming took 8 bases from V and 0 from J; bases not matched to a gene: 10. The germline V gene encodes CDR1 SEHNR and CDR2 FQNEAQ (reference sequence). The CDR3 is 16 amino acids. CDR3 sequence: CASEDSGGQHSYEQYF. CDR3 DNA sequence: TGTGCCAGCGAGGATAGCGGGGGGCAGCACTCCTACGAGCAGTACTTC.

The rearrangement links TRBV19 to TRBJ1-1, with D perhaps TRBD1 (5 bases). Trimming took 4 bases from V and 0 from J, leaving 15 bases between them. The CDR3 is 16 amino acids. Germline V lookup: CDR1 LNHDA, CDR2 SQIVND (reference sequence). The CDR3 region has the DNA TGTGCCAGTAGTAGCGAGGGTTGGGGGATGAACACTGAAGCTTTCTTT. Amino acid sequence: CASSSEGWGMNTEAFF.

In its sample, this clonotype was seen many times. This chain uses TRBV7-2 with TRBJ1-2; D call uncertain. Trimming took off 1 base at V and 4 bases at J, with 13 bases between the two ends. The CDR3 contains 15 residues. Germline values: CDR1 SGHTA, CDR2 FQGNSA. In DNA form, the CDR3 reads TGTGCCAGCAGCTTAGTTACAGCTCTTCCCTATGGCTACACCTTC. It translates to CASSLVTALPYGYTF.

This CDR3 is CSARPMDRGSNQPQHF. The CDR3 nucleotides read TGCAGTGCTAGACCTATGGACAGGGGTAGCAATCAGCCCCAGCATTTT. The V and J genes are TRBV20-1 and TRBJ1-5; the match to TRBD1 covers 9 bases. After removal of 2 bases from V and 0 bases from J, the junction contained 5 bases not matched to a gene. This CDR3 spans 16 amino acids. The germline CDR1 and CDR2 sequences are DFQATT and SNEGSKA (reference sequence).

The chain recombines TRBV4-1 with TRBJ1-2; D is perhaps TRBD1 (6 bases). The CDR3 contains 17 residues. Trimming removed 0 bases from V and 2 bases from J, with 16 bases in between. Germline CDR1 MGHRA, CDR2 YSYEKL. In nucleotides, the CDR3 is TGCGCCAGCAGCCAAGAATCGTTGAGGGGGTTCAACTATGGCTACACCTTC. Translated, it gives CASSQESLRGFNYGYTF.

This clonotype was detected many times. The CDR3 DNA reads TGCAGTGTTAACCCCGCAACCAACTATGGCTACACCTTC. Its translation: CSVNPATNYGYTF. This sequence joins TRBV20-1 and TRBJ1-2; D is unresolved. The ends were cut back, 7 bases at V and 2 bases at J, with 14 bases in the middle. CDR3 size: 13 residues. The germline gives CDR1 DFQATT, CDR2 SNEGSKA (reference sequence).

This chain uses TRBV2 with TRBJ1-1; D may be TRBD1 (5 bases). This CDR3 contains 15 residues. The germline V and J ends were trimmed by 3 bases and 0 bases, with 11 bases remaining between them. CDR1 and CDR2 (germline): SNHLY, FYNNEI. The DNA of the CDR3 is TGTGCCAGCAGTGAGTCGGGACGGCTGAACACTGAAGCTTTCTTT. Protein product: CASSESGRLNTEAFF.

This clonotype was seen repeatedly, ten times or more. The chain joins TRBV5-1 to TRBJ2-3; D not resolved. The CDR3 length is 13 residues. Germline CDR1 and CDR2: SGHRS and YFSETQ. With 3 bases removed from V and 6 bases from J, the gap between germline ends came to 11 bases. CDR3 residues: CASSSRIRDTQYF. DNA of the CDR3: TGCGCCAGCAGCTCTCGTATAAGGGATACGCAGTATTTT.

This clonotype was counted at least ten times. The chain carries TRBV6-1 and TRBJ2-1, with 10 bases identical to TRBD2. This CDR3 has 14 residues. Germline V gene data show CDR1 as MNHNS and CDR2 as SASEGT. The junction had 6 bases not matched to a gene; V was cut back by 8 bases and J by 5 bases. Here the CDR3 DNA reads TGTGCCAGCTTTAGTAGCGGGGGGAACAATGAGCAGTTCTTC. Encoded protein: CASFSSGGNNEQFF.

The genes are TRBV3-1 and TRBJ2-3; 7 bases line up with TRBD2. With V trimmed by 4 bases and J by 3 bases, 7 bases remained unmatched. The CDR3 extends over 15 amino acids. The germline CDR1 and CDR2 sequences are LGHDT and YNNKEL (reference sequence). The CDR3 coding sequence is TGTGCCAGCAGCCCCCTAACAGCGGGAACAGATACGCAGTATTTT. Residues: CASSPLTAGTDTQYF.

This clonotype showed up many times. The chain combines TRBV7-3 with TRBJ2-3; possible D gene TRBD2, 5 bases. V was clipped by 6 bases and J by 6 bases, with 10 bases between them. The CDR3 spans 12 residues. The V gene's germline CDR1 is SGHTA and CDR2 FQGTGA. This CDR3 reads CASSPSGDTQYF. The CDR3 DNA is TGTGCCAGCAGTCCGTCGGGGGATACGCAGTATTTT.

This clonotype has more than one count but fewer than ten. The V and J genes are TRBV6-5 and TRBJ2-2, with D perhaps TRBD1 (6 bases). Per the germline V gene, CDR1 is MNHEY and CDR2 is SVGAGI. The length of the CDR3 is 15 residues. The V end was cut by 0 bases, the J end by 7 bases, with 12 bases between. CDR3 bases: TGTGCCAGCAGTTACTCGTTGGGGGCTGACGGGGAGCTGTTTTTT. Translating gives CASSYSLGADGELFF.

This chain connects TRBV5-4 to TRBJ2-1, with 8 positions matching TRBD1. Germline V gives CDR1 SGHNT, CDR2 YYREEE (reference sequence). The CDR3 runs 14 residues. J was trimmed by 4 bases and V by 4 bases; bases with no gene match: 4. CDR3 coding DNA: TGTGCCAGCAGCCCGGGACAGGAATACAATGAGCAGTTCTTC. Protein product: CASSPGQEYNEQFF.

This clonotype was counted a few times. A far larger clone is just one base off, so this is likely a read error. Here the CDR3 omits its conserved ending phenylalanine or tryptophan, so a read error is the likely source. The chain joins TRBV3-1 to TRBJ1-1; 9 positions agree with TRBD1. Germline V gene lookup returns CDR1 LGHDT and CDR2 YNNKEL (reference sequence). The CDR3 is made up of 13 amino acids. V shed 4 bases, J shed 4 bases, and the junction held 1 base outside the gene matches. The CDR3 coding sequence is TGTGCCAGCAGCCGGACAGGGGCCACTGAAGCTTTCCTT. This codes for CASSRTGATEAFL.

This clonotype has a count of ten or more. The genes are TRBV27 and TRBJ2-1; D gene uncertain. This CDR3 contains 17 residues. The germline V gene has CDR1 MNHEY and CDR2 SMNVEV (reference sequence). V was cut by 0 bases and J by 0 bases, with 12 bases left in between. CDR3 protein: CASSLSLGPGSYNEQFF. The CDR3 DNA reads TGTGCCAGCAGTTTATCCTTGGGCCCCGGCTCCTACAATGAGCAGTTCTTC.

This clonotype was seen many times. The chain couples TRBV6-1 to TRBJ1-5; D is possibly TRBD1 (5 bases). Germline V gene sequence: CDR1 MNHNS, CDR2 SASEGT. Trimming took off 6 bases at V and 2 bases at J, with 14 bases between the two ends. CDR3 length: 15 amino acids. The CDR3 sequence is CASSPPQGGNQPQHF. The CDR3 DNA sequence: TGTGCCAGCAGCCCCCCCCAGGGAGGCAATCAGCCCCAGCATTTT.

This clonotype was observed at least ten times. CDR3 bases: TGTGCCAGCACAGACAGGGGGAACTATGGCTACACCTTC. Amino acids: CASTDRGNYGYTF. The V call is TRBV6-2 or TRBV6-3, the J call TRBJ1-2; 9 bases fit TRBD1. V was pared by 7 bases and J by 2 bases, with 2 bases of the junction left unmatched. Germline CDR1 is MNHEY and CDR2 is SVGEGT. This CDR3 has 13 amino acids.

The genes are TRBV11-2 and TRBJ2-1; 11 positions agree with TRBD2. Trimming cost V 4 bases and J 2 bases; bases outside gene matches: 4. In germline, CDR1 is SGHAT, CDR2 FQNNGV. CDR3 length equals 16 residues. Here the CDR3 reads CASSSLAGVAYNEQFF. The CDR3, as DNA: TGTGCCAGCAGCTCACTAGCGGGGGTAGCCTACAATGAGCAGTTCTTC. The full variable domain, rest sourced from reference TRBV11-2 and TRBJ2-1, is EAGVAQSPRYKIIEKRQSVAFWCNPISGHATLYWYQQILGQGPKLLIQFQNNGVVDDSQLPKDRFSAERLKGVDSTLKIQPAKLEDSAVYLCASSSLAGVAYNEQFFGPGTRLTVL.

This clonotype was recorded at least ten times. The rearrangement links TRBV29-1 to TRBJ1-5; 8 nucleotides match TRBD1. The CDR3 has 13 residues. Germline assignment: CDR1 SQVTM and CDR2 ANQGSEA. Losses at the gene ends were 3 bases for V and 7 bases for J; bases not matched to a gene: 5. The CDR3 loop reads CSVEDREGQPQHF. The DNA for the CDR3 is TGCAGCGTTGAGGACAGGGAGGGCCAGCCCCAGCATTTT. The variable domain in full, with the rest retrieved from reference TRBV29-1 and TRBJ1-5, is SAVISQKPSRDICQRGTSLTIQCQVDSQVTMMFWYRQQPGQSLTLIATANQGSEATYESGFVIDKFPISRPNLTFSTLTVSNMSPEDSSIYLCSVEDREGQPQHFGDGTRLSIL.

This clonotype has a count of ten or more. The chain joins TRBV24-1 to TRBJ2-1; D gene uncertain. Germline CDR1 is KGHDR and CDR2 is SFDVKD. The V end was cut by 3 bases, the J end by 8 bases, with 13 bases between. The length of the CDR3 is 14 residues. CDR3 loop: CATSDILEPDEQFF. The CDR3 DNA reads TGTGCCACCAGTGATATACTTGAGCCCGATGAGCAGTTCTTC.

This chain links TRBV25-1 with TRBJ1-6, with D uncertain. The ends were cut back, 2 bases at V and 10 bases at J, with 12 bases in the middle. CDR3 size: 14 residues. The V gene's germline CDR1 is MGHDK and CDR2 SYGVNS. In DNA, the CDR3 is TGTGCCAGCAGTGAAAAGATCGCTAGCTCACCCCTCCACTTT. Protein: CASSEKIASSPLHF.